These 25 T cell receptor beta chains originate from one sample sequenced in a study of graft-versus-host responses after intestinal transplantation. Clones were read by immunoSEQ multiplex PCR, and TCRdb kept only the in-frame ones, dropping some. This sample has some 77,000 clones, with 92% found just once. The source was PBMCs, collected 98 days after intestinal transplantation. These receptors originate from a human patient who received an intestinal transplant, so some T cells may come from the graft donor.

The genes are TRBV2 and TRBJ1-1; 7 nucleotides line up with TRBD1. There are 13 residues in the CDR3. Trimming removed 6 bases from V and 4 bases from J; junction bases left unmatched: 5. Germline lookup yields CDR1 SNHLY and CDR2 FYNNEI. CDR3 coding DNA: TGTGCCAGCAGGACAGGGCTGAGCACTGAAGCTTTCTTT. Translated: CASRTGLSTEAFF.

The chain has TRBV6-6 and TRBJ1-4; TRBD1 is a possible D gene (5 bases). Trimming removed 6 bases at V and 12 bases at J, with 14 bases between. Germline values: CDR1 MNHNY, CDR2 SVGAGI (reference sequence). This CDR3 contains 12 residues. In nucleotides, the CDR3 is TGTGCCAGCAGCCACTTGGGGGAGGAACTGTTTTTT. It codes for CASSHLGEELFF.

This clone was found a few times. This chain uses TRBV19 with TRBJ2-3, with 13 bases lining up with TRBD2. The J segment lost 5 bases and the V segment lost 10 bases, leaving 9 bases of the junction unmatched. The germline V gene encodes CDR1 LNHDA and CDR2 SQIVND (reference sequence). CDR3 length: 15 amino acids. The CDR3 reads CATLGLAGAKDTQYF. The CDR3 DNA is TGTGCCACTCTCGGACTAGCGGGGGCGAAAGATACGCAGTATTTT. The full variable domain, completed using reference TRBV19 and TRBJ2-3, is DGGITQSPKYLFRKEGQNVTLSCEQNLNHDAMYWYRQDPGQGLRLIYYSQIVNDFQKGDIAEGYSVSREKKESFPLTVTSAQKNPTAFYLCATLGLAGAKDTQYFGPGTRLTVL.

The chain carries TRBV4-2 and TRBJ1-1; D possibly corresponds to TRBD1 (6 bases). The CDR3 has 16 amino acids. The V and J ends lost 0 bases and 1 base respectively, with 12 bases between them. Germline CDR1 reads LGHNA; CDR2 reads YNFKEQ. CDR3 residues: CASSQEGGRGNTEAFF. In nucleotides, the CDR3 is TGTGCCAGCAGCCAAGAAGGCGGCAGGGGGAACACTGAAGCTTTCTTT.

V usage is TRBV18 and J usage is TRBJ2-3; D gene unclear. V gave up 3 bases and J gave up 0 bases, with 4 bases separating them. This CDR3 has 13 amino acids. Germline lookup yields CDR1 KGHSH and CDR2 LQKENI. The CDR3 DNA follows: TGTGCCAGCTCACCGGGAAGCACAGATACGCAGTATTTT. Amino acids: CASSPGSTDTQYF.

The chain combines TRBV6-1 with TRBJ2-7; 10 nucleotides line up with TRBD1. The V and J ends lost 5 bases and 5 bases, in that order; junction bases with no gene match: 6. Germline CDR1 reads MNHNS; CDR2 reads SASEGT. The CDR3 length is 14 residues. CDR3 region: CASSQTGGGNEQYF. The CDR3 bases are TGTGCCAGCAGTCAGACAGGGGGCGGTAACGAGCAGTACTTC.

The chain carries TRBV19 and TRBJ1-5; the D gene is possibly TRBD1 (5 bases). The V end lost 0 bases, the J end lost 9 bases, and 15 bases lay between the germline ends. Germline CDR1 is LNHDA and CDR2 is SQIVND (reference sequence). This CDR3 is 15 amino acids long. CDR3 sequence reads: CASSIDRGGFRPQHF. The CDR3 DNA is TGTGCCAGTAGTATAGATAGGGGCGGGTTCCGGCCCCAGCATTTT. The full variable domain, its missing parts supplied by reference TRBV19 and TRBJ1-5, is DGGITQSPKYLFRKEGQNVTLSCEQNLNHDAMYWYRQDPGQGLRLIYYSQIVNDFQKGDIAEGYSVSREKKESFPLTVTSAQKNPTAFYLCASSIDRGGFRPQHFGDGTRLSIL.

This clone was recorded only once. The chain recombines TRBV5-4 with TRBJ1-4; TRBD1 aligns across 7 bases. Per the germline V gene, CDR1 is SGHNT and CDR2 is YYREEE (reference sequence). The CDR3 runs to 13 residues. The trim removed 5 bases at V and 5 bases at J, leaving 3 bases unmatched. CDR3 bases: TGTGCCAGCAGGGAGACAGGGAATGAAAAACTGTTTTTT. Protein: CASRETGNEKLFF.

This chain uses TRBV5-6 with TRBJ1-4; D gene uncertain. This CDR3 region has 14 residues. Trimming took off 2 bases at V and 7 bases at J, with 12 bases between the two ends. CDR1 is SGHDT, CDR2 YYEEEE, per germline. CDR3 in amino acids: CASSLAGVGEKLFF. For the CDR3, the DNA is TGTGCCAGCAGCTTAGCCGGGGTTGGTGAAAAACTGTTTTTT.

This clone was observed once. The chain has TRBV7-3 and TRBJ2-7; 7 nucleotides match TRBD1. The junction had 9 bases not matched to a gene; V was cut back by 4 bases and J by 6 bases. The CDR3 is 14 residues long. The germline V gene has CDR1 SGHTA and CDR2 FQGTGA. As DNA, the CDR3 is TGTGCCAGCAGCTCCTGGGACAGTCCTGGCGAGCAGTACTTC. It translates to CASSSWDSPGEQYF. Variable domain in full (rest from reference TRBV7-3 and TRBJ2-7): GAGVSQTPSNKVTEKGKYVELRCDPISGHTALYWYRQSLGQGPEFLIYFQGTGAADDSGLPNDRFFAVRPEGSVSTLKIQRTERGDSAVYLCASSSWDSPGEQYFGPGTRLTVT.

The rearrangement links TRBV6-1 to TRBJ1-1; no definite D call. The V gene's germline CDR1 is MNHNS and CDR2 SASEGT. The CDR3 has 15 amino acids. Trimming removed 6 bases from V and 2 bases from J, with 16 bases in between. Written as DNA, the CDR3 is TGTGCCAGCAGCTCATCGGGCCGACCAAACACTGAAGCTTTCTTT. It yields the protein CASSSSGRPNTEAFF.

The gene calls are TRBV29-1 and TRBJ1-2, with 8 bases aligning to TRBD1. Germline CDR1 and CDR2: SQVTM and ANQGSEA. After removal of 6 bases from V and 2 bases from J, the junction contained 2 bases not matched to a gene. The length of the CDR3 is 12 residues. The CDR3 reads CSVGQGNYGYTF. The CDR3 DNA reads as TGCAGCGTAGGACAGGGCAACTATGGCTACACCTTC.

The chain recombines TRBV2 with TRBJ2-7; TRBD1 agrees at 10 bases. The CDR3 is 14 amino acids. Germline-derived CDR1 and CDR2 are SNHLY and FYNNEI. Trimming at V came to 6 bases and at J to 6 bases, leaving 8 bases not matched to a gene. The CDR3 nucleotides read TGTGCCAGCAGAACCGGGACAGGGGAAGGCGAGCAGTACTTC. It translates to CASRTGTGEGEQYF. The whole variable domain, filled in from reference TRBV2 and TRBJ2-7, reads EPEVTQTPSHQVTQMGQEVILRCVPISNHLYFYWYRQILGQKVEFLVSFYNNEISEKSEIFDDQFSVERPDGSNFTLKIRSTKLEDSAMYFCASRTGTGEGEQYFGPGTRLTVT.

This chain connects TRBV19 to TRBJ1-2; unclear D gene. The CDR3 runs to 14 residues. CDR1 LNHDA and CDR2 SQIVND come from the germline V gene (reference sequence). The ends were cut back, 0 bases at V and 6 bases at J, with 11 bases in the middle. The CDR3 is CASSIDPFIDGYTF. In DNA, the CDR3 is TGTGCCAGTAGTATAGATCCATTCATAGATGGCTACACCTTC.

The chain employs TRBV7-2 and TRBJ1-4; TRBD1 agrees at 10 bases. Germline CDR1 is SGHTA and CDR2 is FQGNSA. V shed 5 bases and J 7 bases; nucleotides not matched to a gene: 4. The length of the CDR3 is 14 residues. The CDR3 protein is CASSPGQGIEKLFF. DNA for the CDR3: TGTGCCAGCAGCCCGGGACAGGGGATTGAAAAACTGTTTTTT.

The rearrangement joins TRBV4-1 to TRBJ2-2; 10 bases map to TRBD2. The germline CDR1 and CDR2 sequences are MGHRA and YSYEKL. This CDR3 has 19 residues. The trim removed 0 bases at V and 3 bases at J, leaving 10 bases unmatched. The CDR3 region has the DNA TGCGCCAGCAGCCAAGAGGGTCCTAGCGGGAGTCGGGACACCGGGGAGCTGTTTTTT. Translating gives CASSQEGPSGSRDTGELFF.

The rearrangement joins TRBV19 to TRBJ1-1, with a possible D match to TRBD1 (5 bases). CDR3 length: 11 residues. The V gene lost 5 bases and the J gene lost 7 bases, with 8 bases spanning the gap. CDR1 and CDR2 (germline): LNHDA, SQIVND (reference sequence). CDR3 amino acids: CASSQRGEAFF. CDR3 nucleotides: TGTGCCAGTAGTCAGAGGGGTGAAGCTTTCTTT.

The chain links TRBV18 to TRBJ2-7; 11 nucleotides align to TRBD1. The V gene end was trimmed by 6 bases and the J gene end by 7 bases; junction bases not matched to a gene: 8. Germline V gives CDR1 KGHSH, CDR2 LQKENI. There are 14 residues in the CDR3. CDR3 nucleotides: TGTGCCAGCTCTCCGGGACAGGGGGGTGAAGAGCAGTACTTC. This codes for CASSPGQGGEEQYF. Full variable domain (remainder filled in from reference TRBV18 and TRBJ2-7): NAGVMQNPRHLVRRRGQEARLRCSPMKGHSHVYWYRQLPEEGLKFMVYLQKENIIDESGMPKERFSAEFPKEGPSILRIQQVVRGDSAAYFCASSPGQGGEEQYFGPGTRLTVT.

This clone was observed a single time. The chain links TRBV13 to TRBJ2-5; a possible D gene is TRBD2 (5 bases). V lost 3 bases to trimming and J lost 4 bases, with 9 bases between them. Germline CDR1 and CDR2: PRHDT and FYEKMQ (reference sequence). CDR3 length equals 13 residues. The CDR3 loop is CASSFEGPETQYF. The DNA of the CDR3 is TGTGCCAGCAGCTTCGAGGGTCCAGAGACCCAGTACTTC.

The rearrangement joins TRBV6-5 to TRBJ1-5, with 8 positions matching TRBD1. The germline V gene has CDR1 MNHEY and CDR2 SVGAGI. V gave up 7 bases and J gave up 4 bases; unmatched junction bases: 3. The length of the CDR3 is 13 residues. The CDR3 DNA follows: TGTGCCAGCAACGACAGGGGAAATCAGCCCCAGCATTTT. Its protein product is CASNDRGNQPQHF.

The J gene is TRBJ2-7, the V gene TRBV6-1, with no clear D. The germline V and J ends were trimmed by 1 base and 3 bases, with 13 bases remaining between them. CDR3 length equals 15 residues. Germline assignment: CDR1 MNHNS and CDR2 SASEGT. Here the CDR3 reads CASSEGVGLLYEQYF. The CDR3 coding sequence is TGTGCCAGCAGTGAAGGTGTGGGTCTCCTCTACGAGCAGTACTTC.

Here the CDR3 DNA reads TGTGCCAGCAGTGAAGTGCGTGGGGACACTGAAGCTTTCTTT. Residues: CASSEVRGDTEAFF. The V and J genes are TRBV2 and TRBJ1-1, with no clear D. The V and J ends lost 1 base and 3 bases respectively, with 9 bases between them. CDR1 SNHLY and CDR2 FYNNEI come from the germline V gene. The CDR3 spans 14 residues.

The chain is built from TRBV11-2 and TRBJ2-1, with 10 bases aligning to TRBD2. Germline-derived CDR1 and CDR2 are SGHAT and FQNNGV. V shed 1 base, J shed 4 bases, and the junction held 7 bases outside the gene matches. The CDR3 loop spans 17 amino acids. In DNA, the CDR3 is TGTGCCAGCAGCTTAGGCCCCGGGACTAGCGCGTACAATGAGCAGTTCTTC. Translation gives CASSLGPGTSAYNEQFF.

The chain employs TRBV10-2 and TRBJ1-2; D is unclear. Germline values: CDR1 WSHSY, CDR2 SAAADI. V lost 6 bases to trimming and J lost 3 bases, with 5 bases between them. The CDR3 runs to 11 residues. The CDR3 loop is CASSTDYGYTF. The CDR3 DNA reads TGCGCCAGCAGCACGGACTATGGCTACACCTTC.

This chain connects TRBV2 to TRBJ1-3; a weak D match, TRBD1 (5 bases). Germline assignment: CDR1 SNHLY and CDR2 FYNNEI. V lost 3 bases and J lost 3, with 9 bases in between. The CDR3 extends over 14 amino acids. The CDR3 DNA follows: TGTGCCAGCAGTGATACAGGACGTGGAAACACCATATATTTT. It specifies CASSDTGRGNTIYF.